The T cell receptor beta chain under discussion was sequenced for a study of glioma-infiltrating T cells after dendritic cell vaccination. About the study: Treatment, given 2003 to 2012, was autologous tumor lysate-pulsed dendritic cell vaccination. Autologous tumor lysate was loaded overnight onto monocyte-derived dendritic cells grown seven days with IL-4 and GM-CSF.

V lost 2 bases and J lost 1, with 11 bases in between. Germline V gene sequence: CDR1 KGHSH, CDR2 LQKENI. The CDR3 extends over 15 amino acids. This table comes from immunoSEQ multiplex PCR, and its TCRdb copy is limited to in-frame clones, with some not included. The sample shows 72,000 or so clones, roughly 87% of them seen only once. Time point described: after dendritic cell vaccination, including at tumor progression/relapse. Fresh-frozen tumor tissue and more than two years of survival data were available for all. Before vaccination, two weeks after the third vaccination, and at progression, PBMC were collected.

This receptor was identified in a human donor with glioblastoma. The chain employs TRBV18 and TRBJ2-5, with D possibly matching TRBD2 (5 bases). The sequencing here drew on blood, taken after dendritic cell vaccination. CDR3 sequence reads: CASSPEEVFQETQYF. The DNA for the CDR3 is TGTGCCAGCTCACCAGAGGAGGTCTTCCAAGAGACCCAGTACTTC.